This T cell receptor (beta chain) came from a study of cytomegalovirus exposure and HLA in healthy donors. Study overall: Researchers previously reported finding just under 120 million unique TCR beta sequences from 170 million or so T cells.

General study points: Many donors carried some public TCRs, although rarity characterized most TCR sequences. The classifier, whose performance was assessed in both the original and validation cohorts, reportedly diagnosed cytomegalovirus status with high specificity and sensitivity. Serostatus for CMV was the only available immune exposure information.

This CDR3 is built from 15 residues. Germline CDR1 reads MNHNS; CDR2 reads SASEGT. V lost 5 bases, J lost 2 bases, and 12 bases lay in between. Amplification used 60 Vbeta primers and 13 Jbeta primers. Produced via immunoSEQ multiplex PCR; TCRdb's table is partial and in-frame only. Counted here are roughly 170,000 clones, approximately 84% occurring once; the ten biggest clones make up 4.8%. Details on this clone: Its antigen is unidentified.

The chain has TRBV6-1 and TRBJ2-2; the D gene is possibly TRBD1 (5 bases). The specimen was PBMCs. This TCR came from a man younger than 30 in good health and CMV-seronegative. The DNA of the CDR3 is TGTGCCAGCAGTAAGAGAGACAGTAACACCGGGGAGCTGTTTTTT. The encoded protein is CASSKRDSNTGELFF.